The 24 T cell receptor beta chains listed next were all sequenced from one sample in a study of T cell responses to AZD1222 COVID-19 vaccine. TCRdb keeps only in-frame clones here, not all; method: immunoSEQ multiplex PCR. Altogether some 190,000 clones are present, roughly 94% being singletons, with the ten largest covering 1.5% to 2%. The source material was peripheral blood, sampled 28 days after the second dose of the MenACWY control vaccine. The receptors were gathered from an adult who received the MenACWY meningococcal vaccine as a control.

This rearrangement joins TRBV7-9 to TRBJ2-7; D is unresolved. The CDR3 consists of 14 residues. The germline V and J ends were trimmed by 1 base and 1 base, with 8 bases remaining between them. CDR1 is SEHNR, CDR2 FQNEAQ, per germline (reference sequence). In DNA form, the CDR3 reads TGTGCCAGCAGCTTAGATCCGGTTTCCTACGAGCAGTACTTC. Translated: CASSLDPVSYEQYF. The complete variable domain, with remaining parts taken from reference TRBV7-9 and TRBJ2-7, reads DTGVSQNPRHKITKRGQNVTFRCDPISEHNRLYWYRQTLGQGPEFLTYFQNEAQLEKSRLLSDRFSAERPKGSFSTLEIQRTEQGDSAMYLCASSLDPVSYEQYFGPGTRLTVT.

DNA of the CDR3: TGTGCCTGGAGTACCCTAGCGGTGAACACCGGGGAGCTGTTTTTT. The encoded protein is CAWSTLAVNTGELFF. V gene TRBV30 combines with J gene TRBJ2-2, with 7 positions matching TRBD2. Trimming cost V 2 bases and J 1 base; bases outside gene matches: 4. From germline, CDR1 is GTSNPN and CDR2 SVGIG (reference sequence). The CDR3 consists of 15 residues.

CDR3 sequence reads: CASSDYTFTDTQYF. CDR3 sequence (DNA): TGCGCCAGCAGTGATTACACCTTCACAGATACGCAGTATTTT. The rearrangement uses TRBV10-2 and TRBJ2-3; D gene unclear. V was trimmed by 3 bases and J by 2 bases, leaving 9 bases between them. The CDR3 has 14 amino acids. Germline lookup yields CDR1 WSHSY and CDR2 SAAADI.

On this clone: The sample carries other DNA sequences with the same CDR3. The gene calls are TRBV6-1 and TRBJ1-5, with D possibly being TRBD1 (6 bases). With 2 bases removed from V and 4 bases from J, the gap between germline ends came to 12 bases. The CDR3 is 15 amino acids. Germline CDR1 MNHNS, CDR2 SASEGT. The CDR3 DNA reads TGTGCCAGCAGTGAAATAGGGGGTGGTAATCAGCCCCAGCATTTT. Translated, it gives CASSEIGGGNQPQHF.

This clone was counted once. The gene calls are TRBV19 and TRBJ1-4, with D hard to call. Trimming pared 6 bases from V and 5 bases from J, leaving 16 bases between. This CDR3 contains 15 residues. Germline V gene data show CDR1 as LNHDA and CDR2 as SQIVND (reference sequence). The CDR3 is CASRGGLSPNEKLFF. For the CDR3, the DNA is TGTGCCAGTAGGGGAGGACTTAGCCCCAATGAAAAACTGTTTTTT.

This clone was detected only once. The V call is TRBV6-5, the J call TRBJ1-4, with unresolved D. V lost 6 bases and J 6 bases, leaving 5 bases between the germline ends. The CDR3 has 11 residues. Germline CDR1 is MNHEY and CDR2 is SVGAGI. Written as DNA, the CDR3 is TGTGCCAGCAGGACCGATGAAAAACTGTTTTTT. Its protein product is CASRTDEKLFF.

For the CDR3, the DNA is TGTGCCAGCAGTTTAACGGGACAGGGGCTCAATGAGCAGTTCTTC. Translated: CASSLTGQGLNEQFF. The V call is TRBV27, the J call TRBJ2-1, with TRBD1 matching over 10 bases. The CDR3 is made up of 15 amino acids. The germline gives CDR1 MNHEY, CDR2 SMNVEV (reference sequence). V gave up 2 bases and J gave up 6 bases; unmatched junction bases: 4.

J is TRBJ1-6 and V is TRBV7-9, with 9 bases matching TRBD1. Germline-derived CDR1 and CDR2 are SEHNR and FQNEAQ (reference sequence). V dropped 3 bases and J dropped 8; count of bases not matched to a gene: 5. The CDR3 contains 15 residues. The CDR3 loop reads CASSLGQGRDSPLHF. CDR3 DNA: TGTGCCAGCAGCTTGGGACAGGGCCGTGATTCACCCCTCCACTTT.

The chain combines TRBV20-1 with TRBJ1-2; D is uncertain. Germline CDR1 reads DFQATT; CDR2 reads SNEGSKA (reference sequence). V was trimmed by 6 bases and J by 7 bases, leaving 12 bases between them. The CDR3 has 11 amino acids. The CDR3 spells CSAHDNIGYTF. The DNA for the CDR3 is TGCAGTGCCCACGACAACATTGGCTACACCTTC.

Remarks on this clone: In the same sample, other DNA sequences code for this CDR3. The V gene is TRBV30, the J gene TRBJ1-1, with a tentative D call TRBD1 (5 bases). This CDR3 region has 13 residues. Germline lookup yields CDR1 GTSNPN and CDR2 SVGIG (reference sequence). Trimming stripped 0 bases from V and 3 bases from J, with 8 bases between. The CDR3 nucleotides are TGTGCCTGGAGTGTGGGGGGGGACACTGAAGCTTTCTTT. Its translation: CAWSVGGDTEAFF.

This chain connects TRBV6-1 to TRBJ1-1; D gene unclear. The CDR3 sequence is 12 residues long. The V gene's germline CDR1 is MNHNS and CDR2 SASEGT. V lost 3 bases to trimming and J lost 6 bases, with 8 bases between them. In nucleotides, the CDR3 is TGTGCCAGCAGTGAGCAGGTTCCTGAAGCTTTCTTT. Translating it yields CASSEQVPEAFF.

The rearrangement links TRBV2 to TRBJ1-1, with D possibly matching TRBD1 (6 bases). The CDR3 loop spans 13 amino acids. V lost 8 bases, J lost 7 bases, and 17 bases lay in between. Germline V gene sequence: CDR1 SNHLY, CDR2 FYNNEI. This chain's CDR3 is CASSKRDILEAFF. CDR3 nucleotide sequence: TGTGCCAGCTCGAAAAGGGACATCCTTGAAGCTTTCTTT.

The V gene is TRBV14, the J gene TRBJ1-1; the match to TRBD1 covers 7 bases. The CDR3 contains 16 residues. CDR1 is SGHDN, CDR2 FVKESK, per germline. After removal of 1 base from V and 4 bases from J, the junction contained 9 bases not matched to a gene. The CDR3 DNA is TGTGCCAGCAGCCAAGTGAAAGGGGGCGGGAGCACTGAAGCTTTCTTT. This sequence encodes CASSQVKGGGSTEAFF. The full variable domain, with the rest looked up from reference TRBV14 and TRBJ1-1, is EAGVTQFPSHSVIEKGQTVTLRCDPISGHDNLYWYRRVMGKEIKFLLHFVKESKQDESGMPNNRFLAERTGGTYSTLKVQPAELEDSGVYFCASSQVKGGGSTEAFFGQGTRLTVV.

As DNA, the CDR3 is TGTGCCACCAGTGACAGTCAAGCTAACTATGGCTACACCTTC. The encoded protein is CATSDSQANYGYTF. The rearrangement links TRBV24-1 to TRBJ1-2; no reliable D call. Trimming left V 4 bases short and J 0 bases short, with 8 bases between. CDR1 is KGHDR, CDR2 SFDVKD, per germline. The CDR3 contains 14 residues.

This clone was counted once. V gene TRBV19 combines with J gene TRBJ2-1, with D possibly TRBD2 on 7 matching bases. The germline V gene has CDR1 LNHDA and CDR2 SQIVND (reference sequence). The CDR3 loop spans 14 amino acids. V dropped 5 bases and J dropped 3 bases, with 11 bases sitting between them. In DNA form, the CDR3 reads TGTGCCAGTAGTGGGGGGGCCTTCTACAATGAGCAGTTCTTC. Translating it yields CASSGGAFYNEQFF. The full variable domain, completed using reference TRBV19 and TRBJ2-1, is DGGITQSPKYLFRKEGQNVTLSCEQNLNHDAMYWYRQDPGQGLRLIYYSQIVNDFQKGDIAEGYSVSREKKESFPLTVTSAQKNPTAFYLCASSGGAFYNEQFFGPGTRLTVL.

The rearrangement joins TRBV28 to TRBJ2-1, with a tentative D call TRBD2 (6 bases). Germline CDR1 and CDR2: MDHEN and SYDVKM. Trimming took 6 bases from V and 6 from J, leaving 21 bases between them. This CDR3 spans 16 amino acids. This CDR3 is CASSSNTAGTSNEQFF. Here the CDR3 DNA reads TGTGCCAGCAGCTCCAACACCGCCGGGACTTCCAATGAGCAGTTCTTC.

The CDR3 sequence: CASRRTGVLYGYTF. The CDR3 DNA sequence: TGTGCCAGCAGGCGGACAGGGGTTCTCTATGGCTACACCTTC. The chain links TRBV6-5 to TRBJ1-2; 9 bases fit TRBD1. The CDR3 covers 14 residues. Germline values: CDR1 MNHEY, CDR2 SVGAGI. The V segment lost 6 bases and the J segment 4 bases; nucleotides outside the gene matches: 6.

The gene calls are TRBV28 and TRBJ1-1; possibly TRBD1 for D (6 bases). This CDR3 spans 15 amino acids. Germline lookup yields CDR1 MDHEN and CDR2 SYDVKM. V was shortened by 4 bases and J by 1 base, with 13 bases between the two germline ends. CDR3 nucleotides: TGTGCCAGCAGTTCCCCATTAGGGGGGAACACTGAAGCTTTCTTT. It encodes CASSSPLGGNTEAFF.

The chain uses TRBV28 and TRBJ2-7, with a possible D match to TRBD1 (5 bases). This CDR3 is built from 13 residues. The V gene's germline CDR1 is MDHEN and CDR2 SYDVKM. Trimming took off 5 bases at V and 3 bases at J, with 11 bases between the two ends. The CDR3, as DNA: TGTGCCAGCAGTCCTGGACACGGCTACGAGCAGTACTTC. This gives the protein CASSPGHGYEQYF.

The chain uses TRBV28 and TRBJ2-6, with 9 nucleotides matching TRBD1. J was trimmed by 0 bases and V by 4 bases; bases with no gene match: 10. The CDR3 contains 19 residues. CDR1 MDHEN and CDR2 SYDVKM come from the germline V gene. CDR3 in amino acids: CASSSPRQGVSSGANVLTF. The CDR3 DNA sequence: TGTGCCAGCAGTTCTCCTAGACAGGGGGTAAGCTCTGGGGCCAACGTCCTGACTTTC.

The CDR3 here is CASSPATGLGLGYTF. In DNA form, the CDR3 reads TGTGCCAGCAGTCCCGCGACAGGCCTCGGTTTAGGCTACACCTTC. J is TRBJ1-2 and V is TRBV28; D is possibly TRBD1 (6 bases). CDR3 length: 15 amino acids. Germline CDR1 reads MDHEN; CDR2 reads SYDVKM. With 5 bases removed from V and 8 bases from J, the gap between germline ends came to 21 bases.

J is TRBJ1-3 and V is TRBV7-6; 7 bases align to TRBD1. Trimming took 2 bases from V and 0 from J; bases not matched to a gene: 7. Germline V gene sequence: CDR1 SGHVS, CDR2 FNYEAQ. The CDR3 consists of 17 residues. The CDR3 here is CASSLNQGQSSGNTIYF. In nucleotides, the CDR3 is TGTGCCAGCAGCTTAAATCAGGGACAGTCCTCTGGAAACACCATATATTTT.

This clone is a singleton in its sample. The chain links TRBV5-1 to TRBJ1-5; 7 nucleotides match TRBD1. Germline CDR1 is SGHRS and CDR2 is YFSETQ. V lost 0 bases and J lost 7; bases outside the gene matches: 4. CDR3 length: 14 amino acids. The CDR3 reads CASSLGTGGQPQHF. CDR3 nucleotide sequence: TGCGCCAGCAGCTTGGGGACAGGTGGGCAGCCCCAGCATTTT.

The CDR3 nucleotides read TGTGCCAGCAGCTCCGCCACCGGGGAGCTGTTTTTT. Amino acids: CASSSATGELFF. J is TRBJ2-2 and V is TRBV7-3; D ambiguous. The V end was cut by 4 bases, the J end by 4 bases, with 4 bases between. CDR3 length: 12 amino acids. The germline gives CDR1 SGHTA, CDR2 FQGTGA.